The 23 T cell receptor beta chains listed next were all sequenced from one sample in a study of T cells expressing NK-cell markers. TCRdb derives one entry per CDR3 protein from the 5' RACE reads, leaving out DNA. The data show 350,000 to 500,000 distinct CDR3 sequences, and the top ten clones hold approximately 6.8%. Specimen: blood T cells: a sorted CD56 or NKG2C T cell subset, CD4+ or CD8+ T cells, or bulk PBMC T cells (not recorded which). Receptor source: a woman between 18 and 75 years old in good health.

The chain uses TRBV6-1 and TRBJ1-5; without DNA, the TCRdb call of TRBD1 cannot be checked. This CDR3 is 14 amino acids long. CDR1 is MNHNS, CDR2 SASEGT, per germline. The CDR3 sequence: CASRGTPSNQPQHF.

The gene calls are TRBV27 and TRBJ2-5; TCRdb proposes TRBD2, but this gene call is untestable without DNA. This CDR3 is 15 amino acids long. Per the germline V gene, CDR1 is MNHEY and CDR2 is SMNVEV (reference sequence). CDR3 loop: CASSLFRDYGETQYF.

This chain links TRBV29-1 with TRBJ1-1; TCRdb lists TRBD1, though no DNA is available to test this call. This CDR3 is built from 13 residues. Germline V lookup: CDR1 SQVTM, CDR2 ANQGSEA. The CDR3 is CSVEDRWDREAFF.

This CDR3 is CASSQEKLNPEAFF. The chain recombines TRBV4-3 with TRBJ1-1. There are 14 residues in the CDR3. Germline V gene data show CDR1 as LGHNA and CDR2 as YSLEER.

The V gene is TRBV10-3, the J gene TRBJ2-5. Germline V CDR1 and CDR2: ENHRY, SYGVKD. CDR3 length: 14 residues. The CDR3 loop reads CAISELASQETQYF.

The chain employs TRBV12-3 or TRBV12-4 and TRBJ2-5; the D gene TCRdb calls, TRBD1, cannot be checked with no DNA. CDR3 length equals 15 residues. CDR3 sequence: CASSLRGSGQETQYF.

The chain employs TRBV19 and TRBJ1-5; TCRdb calls TRBD1, which cannot be checked without DNA. The CDR3 sequence is 13 residues long. Germline CDR1 reads LNHDA; CDR2 reads SQIVND (reference sequence). The CDR3 sequence is CASTPDGNQPQHF.

The chain couples TRBV30 to TRBJ2-5; TCRdb's D gene call, TRBD2, goes unchecked for lack of DNA. Germline lookup yields CDR1 GTSNPN and CDR2 SVGIG (reference sequence). The CDR3 sequence is 14 residues long. CDR3 residues: CAWWTSGIQETQYF.

J is TRBJ2-1 and V is TRBV7-3; the D call from TCRdb, TRBD1, cannot be confirmed without DNA. This CDR3 has 15 residues. CDR1 is SGHTA, CDR2 FQGTGA, per germline. The CDR3 is CASSLSGGAAEEQFF.

CDR3: CSVEAAVSYNEQFF. This chain links TRBV29-1 with TRBJ2-1. Germline-derived CDR1 and CDR2 are SQVTM and ANQGSEA. The CDR3 runs to 14 residues.

The genes are TRBV30 and TRBJ2-1; TCRdb calls TRBD2, which cannot be checked without DNA. This CDR3 region has 13 residues. From germline, CDR1 is GTSNPN and CDR2 SVGIG (reference sequence). The CDR3 loop is CACESGRANEQFF. The variable domain in full, completed from reference TRBV30 and TRBJ2-1, reads SQTIHQWPATLVQPVGSPLSLECTVEGTSNPNLYWYRQAAGRGLQLLFYSVGIGQISSEVPQNLSASRPQDRQFILSSKKLLLSDSGFYLCACESGRANEQFFGPGTRLTVL.

The chain couples TRBV7-9 to TRBJ1-1. CDR1 SEHNR and CDR2 FQNEAQ come from the germline V gene (reference sequence). The length of the CDR3 is 11 residues. The CDR3 protein is CASRKSEEAFF.

V gene TRBV5-4 combines with J gene TRBJ2-3; TCRdb returns TRBD1, unconfirmable since there is no DNA. This CDR3 is built from 14 residues. Germline CDR1 and CDR2: SGHNT and YYREEE (reference sequence). The CDR3 reads CASRFGGNTDTQYF.

The genes are TRBV11-2 and TRBJ2-2; TCRdb proposes TRBD2, but this gene call is untestable without DNA. CDR1 SGHAT and CDR2 FQNNGV come from the germline V gene. The CDR3 is 15 amino acids. The CDR3: CASSFGPVNTGELFF. The full variable domain, in which reference TRBV11-2 and TRBJ2-2 provide the parts outside the CDR3, is EAGVAQSPRYKIIEKRQSVAFWCNPISGHATLYWYQQILGQGPKLLIQFQNNGVVDDSQLPKDRFSAERLKGVDSTLKIQPAKLEDSAVYLCASSFGPVNTGELFFGEGSRLTVL.

The chain has TRBV12-3 or TRBV12-4 and TRBJ2-7; absent DNA, TCRdb's TRBD1 call cannot be checked. The CDR3 sequence is 17 residues long. CDR3 in amino acids: CASSTLLTPGPSYEQYF.

The V and J genes are TRBV6-6 and TRBJ1-3. The CDR3 has 11 residues. Looked up from germline, CDR1 is MNHNY and CDR2 is SVGAGI (reference sequence). The chain's CDR3 is CASSWESGVYF.

This chain uses TRBV11-2 with TRBJ1-5; the TRBD1 assignment by TCRdb is unverifiable without DNA. Germline CDR1 reads SGHAT; CDR2 reads FQNNGV. This CDR3 contains 15 residues. CDR3 sequence reads: CASSPGGDRDQPQHF.

V usage is TRBV20-1 and J usage is TRBJ2-4; the D gene TCRdb calls, TRBD2, cannot be checked with no DNA. Germline-derived CDR1 and CDR2 are DFQATT and SNEGSKA (reference sequence). This CDR3 is 14 amino acids long. CDR3 protein: CSAPGLGDQNIQYF.

J is TRBJ2-5 and V is TRBV29-1; TCRdb selects TRBD1, and the lack of DNA leaves this call unchecked. From germline, CDR1 is SQVTM and CDR2 ANQGSEA. This CDR3 spans 15 amino acids. The CDR3: CSVEDARQGGKTQYF.

V usage is TRBV10-3 and J usage is TRBJ1-1. The germline V gene has CDR1 ENHRY and CDR2 SYGVKD. The CDR3 loop spans 14 amino acids. The CDR3 spells CAISDRGLMTEAFF.

J is TRBJ1-1 and V is TRBV28. The CDR3 spans 14 residues. Germline V CDR1 and CDR2: MDHEN, SYDVKM. The CDR3 protein is CASTESEGRAEAFF.

This chain joins TRBV7-8 and TRBJ2-3. Germline V CDR1 and CDR2: SGHVS, FQNEAQ. The CDR3 length is 17 residues. CDR3 sequence: CASSLGGSTLSTDTQYF.

The chain carries TRBV20-1 and TRBJ2-5; TCRdb proposes TRBD1, but this gene call is untestable without DNA. This CDR3 comprises 14 residues. Germline values: CDR1 DFQATT, CDR2 SNEGSKA (reference sequence). CDR3 protein: CSARGQGASETQYF.